Below are 22 T cell receptor beta chains sequenced from a single sample in a study of blood T cell repertoires in COVID-19. The method was immunoSEQ multiplex PCR; TCRdb's version includes in-frame clones alone and lacks a portion of them. This sample has 250,000 to 300,000 clones, with around nine tenths found just once. Sample: peripheral blood. Every receptor here comes from a woman in her fifties or sixties with acute or convalescent COVID-19.

The genes are TRBV7-9 and TRBJ2-1; 7 positions agree with TRBD1. The germline V gene encodes CDR1 SEHNR and CDR2 FQNEAQ (reference sequence). There are 14 residues in the CDR3. V lost 6 bases, J lost 8 bases, and 10 bases stayed unmatched. CDR3 region: CASREQGLMDEQFF. The CDR3 nucleotides read TGTGCCAGCAGAGAACAGGGGCTTATGGATGAGCAGTTCTTC. Full variable domain (missing parts from reference TRBV7-9 and TRBJ2-1): DTGVSQNPRHKITKRGQNVTFRCDPISEHNRLYWYRQTLGQGPEFLTYFQNEAQLEKSRLLSDRFSAERPKGSFSTLEIQRTEQGDSAMYLCASREQGLMDEQFFGPGTRLTVL.

The rearrangement links TRBV9 to TRBJ2-1, with a possible D match to TRBD1 (6 bases). Germline lookup yields CDR1 SGDLS and CDR2 YYNGEE. The CDR3 consists of 13 residues. V was pared by 4 bases and J by 4 bases, with 9 bases between. CDR3 DNA: TGTGCCAGCAGCAAAACAGGGTACAATGAGCAGTTCTTC. It encodes CASSKTGYNEQFF. The full variable domain, rest sourced from reference TRBV9 and TRBJ2-1, is DSGVTQTPKHLITATGQRVTLRCSPRSGDLSVYWYQQSLDQGLQFLIQYYNGEERAKGNILERFSAQQFPDLHSELNLSSLELGDSALYFCASSKTGYNEQFFGPGTRLTVL.

The rearrangement uses TRBV6-5 and TRBJ2-1; tentatively, D is TRBD1 (5 bases). With 6 bases removed from V and 8 bases from J, the gap between germline ends came to 17 bases. The CDR3 is 14 amino acids. Germline V lookup: CDR1 MNHEY, CDR2 SVGAGI. The CDR3, as DNA: TGTGCCAGCAGCAAGCTCCAGGGTGCCGATGAGCAGTTCTTC. It specifies CASSKLQGADEQFF.

The chain recombines TRBV18 with TRBJ2-6; 12 bases fit TRBD2. Germline CDR1 KGHSH, CDR2 LQKENI. This CDR3 is built from 19 residues. Trimming removed 3 bases from V and 4 bases from J; junction bases left unmatched: 10. In nucleotides, the CDR3 is TGTGCCAGCTCACCCACTCGGGAACTAGCGGGAGGAGGGGCCAACGTCCTGACTTTC. This sequence encodes CASSPTRELAGGGANVLTF.

The chain recombines TRBV18 with TRBJ1-3; no clear D gene. Germline CDR1 KGHSH, CDR2 LQKENI. CDR3 length equals 13 residues. Trimming pared 3 bases from V and 0 bases from J, leaving 3 bases between. The CDR3: CASSPVSGNTIYF. The CDR3 DNA sequence: TGTGCCAGCTCACCCGTCTCTGGAAACACCATATATTTT.

This chain uses TRBV18 with TRBJ2-7; 7 bases map to TRBD2. The germline V gene encodes CDR1 KGHSH and CDR2 LQKENI. This CDR3 is 12 amino acids long. V was clipped by 6 bases and J by 7 bases; unmatched bases: 6. This CDR3 reads CASSRLAVEQYF. The CDR3 DNA reads as TGTGCCAGCTCCAGGCTAGCGGTGGAGCAGTACTTC.

J is TRBJ2-7 and V is TRBV28, with TRBD1 matching over 7 bases. V was clipped by 7 bases and J by 6 bases; unmatched bases: 6. From germline, CDR1 is MDHEN and CDR2 SYDVKM. This CDR3 spans 12 amino acids. CDR3: CASTSDRSEQYF. The CDR3 region has the DNA TGTGCCAGCACCTCGGACAGGTCCGAGCAGTACTTC.

CDR3: CASSEGQTTTPLHF. CDR3 DNA: TGTGCCAGCAGTGAGGGACAGACTACTACACCCCTCCACTTT. V gene TRBV6-1 combines with J gene TRBJ1-6; 7 bases line up with TRBD1. CDR3 length: 14 amino acids. Germline trimming cut 3 bases from V and 11 bases from J; bases unmatched to any gene: 7. Germline CDR1 MNHNS, CDR2 SASEGT.

The table lists this clone with a few counts. J is TRBJ2-1 and V is TRBV3-1 (or the pseudogene TRBV3-2); a possible D gene is TRBD1 (6 bases). The V end lost 0 bases, the J end lost 2 bases, and 11 bases lay between the germline ends. CDR3 size: 16 residues. Germline V lookup: CDR1 LGHDT, CDR2 YNNKEL (reference sequence). CDR3 residues: CASSQDYRVPYNEQFF. CDR3 nucleotides: TGTGCCAGCAGCCAAGATTACAGGGTCCCCTACAATGAGCAGTTCTTC.

The J gene is TRBJ2-1, the V gene TRBV19; 8 positions agree with TRBD1. Germline-derived CDR1 and CDR2 are LNHDA and SQIVND (reference sequence). The CDR3 is 14 amino acids. Unmatched junction bases numbered 6, after V lost 3 bases and J lost 8 bases. CDR3 loop: CASSMDRARDEQFF. In nucleotides, the CDR3 is TGTGCCAGTAGTATGGACAGGGCCCGCGATGAGCAGTTCTTC.

The V call is TRBV6-5, the J call TRBJ2-5; tentative D call: TRBD2 (5 bases). V dropped 6 bases and J dropped 4 bases, with 12 bases sitting between them. The CDR3 loop spans 13 amino acids. In germline, CDR1 is MNHEY, CDR2 SVGAGI. Here the CDR3 reads CASRKLVAETQYF. Written as DNA, the CDR3 is TGTGCCAGCAGGAAACTAGTCGCAGAGACCCAGTACTTC.

This rearrangement joins TRBV11-2 to TRBJ2-1, with a possible D match to TRBD1 (7 bases). From germline, CDR1 is SGHAT and CDR2 FQNNGV. The CDR3 is 16 amino acids. V lost 0 bases and J 7 bases, leaving 16 bases between the germline ends. The chain's CDR3 is CASSLDGWRGRNEQFF. CDR3 nucleotide sequence: TGTGCCAGCAGCTTAGATGGATGGAGGGGGCGGAATGAGCAGTTCTTC.

The chain has TRBV28 and TRBJ2-7; weak D call: TRBD2 (6 bases). This CDR3 has 15 residues. Trimming stripped 4 bases from V and 0 bases from J, with 13 bases between. CDR1 MDHEN and CDR2 SYDVKM come from the germline V gene. CDR3 sequence (DNA): TGTGCCAGCAGTTGGGCTAGCGTAAGCTCCTACGAGCAGTACTTC. Translation gives CASSWASVSSYEQYF.

This chain joins TRBV7-3 and TRBJ2-1; 9 nucleotides line up with TRBD2. The CDR3 is made up of 16 amino acids. From germline, CDR1 is SGHTA and CDR2 FQGTGA. V lost 5 bases, J lost 9 bases, and 14 bases stayed unmatched. CDR3 DNA: TGTGCCAGCAGCCCCGGGGGACTAGCCCCCCTGTCTGAGCAGTTCTTC. It is translated as CASSPGGLAPLSEQFF. Variable domain in full (rest from reference TRBV7-3 and TRBJ2-1): GAGVSQTPSNKVTEKGKYVELRCDPISGHTALYWYRQSLGQGPEFLIYFQGTGAADDSGLPNDRFFAVRPEGSVSTLKIQRTERGDSAVYLCASSPGGLAPLSEQFFGPGTRLTVL.

This rearrangement joins TRBV5-4 to TRBJ1-1; D may be TRBD1 (5 bases). The CDR3 is 15 amino acids. Germline loops: CDR1 SGHNT, CDR2 YYREEE (reference sequence). V gave up 6 bases and J gave up 0 bases, with 15 bases separating them. The DNA of the CDR3 is TGTGCCAGCACCCTCATCGGGGGGATGAACACTGAAGCTTTCTTT. Its translation is CASTLIGGMNTEAFF.

The rearrangement joins TRBV5-4 to TRBJ2-2; TRBD2 aligns across 9 bases. V shed 3 bases, J shed 6 bases, and the junction held 6 bases outside the gene matches. CDR1 is SGHNT and CDR2 is YYREEE in the germline V gene (reference sequence). The CDR3 spans 15 residues. CDR3 sequence (DNA): TGTGCCAGCAGCTCCAAAGGACTAGCGTCCGGGGAGCTGTTTTTT. It yields the protein CASSSKGLASGELFF.

Comments on this clone: Other nucleotide sequences in the sample specify the same CDR3. The chain couples TRBV10-3 to TRBJ1-5; no reliable D call. The germline V and J ends were trimmed by 3 bases and 2 bases, with 5 bases remaining between them. In germline, CDR1 is ENHRY, CDR2 SYGVKD. The length of the CDR3 is 13 residues. The CDR3 sequence: CAISEAGNQPQHF. The CDR3, as DNA: TGTGCCATCAGTGAAGCCGGCAATCAGCCCCAGCATTTT.

This clone was detected only a few times. The chain recombines TRBV28 with TRBJ2-1; the D is unclear. The germline V gene has CDR1 MDHEN and CDR2 SYDVKM. The ends were cut back, 6 bases at V and 5 bases at J, with 11 bases in the middle. This CDR3 is built from 13 residues. This CDR3 is CASSLNIDNEQFF. DNA for the CDR3: TGTGCCAGCAGCTTAAACATCGACAATGAGCAGTTCTTC.

The gene calls are TRBV28 and TRBJ1-1; a weak D match, TRBD1 (6 bases). Germline loops: CDR1 MDHEN, CDR2 SYDVKM. Trimming removed 5 bases at V and 5 bases at J, with 18 bases between. This CDR3 comprises 15 residues. DNA for the CDR3: TGTGCCAGCAGTCCGGCCCAGGGGAGGGGGACTGAAGCTTTCTTT. Translated: CASSPAQGRGTEAFF.

The CDR3 coding sequence is TGTGCCAGCAGCGCCGCGGGACTCCAGAACACTGAAGCTTTCTTT. Protein product: CASSAAGLQNTEAFF. The chain is built from TRBV5-4 and TRBJ1-1, with a weak D call TRBD1 (5 bases). The V end was cut by 4 bases, the J end by 1 base, with 14 bases between. Germline-derived CDR1 and CDR2 are SGHNT and YYREEE (reference sequence). The CDR3 is made up of 15 amino acids.

J is TRBJ2-1 and V is TRBV3-1 (or the pseudogene TRBV3-2), with D perhaps matching TRBD1 (5 bases). The ends were cut back, 0 bases at V and 7 bases at J, with 10 bases in the middle. CDR3 length: 14 residues. Germline values: CDR1 LGHDT, CDR2 YNNKEL (reference sequence). CDR3 amino acids: CASSQEVGVNEQFF. The DNA for the CDR3 is TGTGCCAGCAGCCAAGAGGTAGGGGTGAATGAGCAGTTCTTC.

The rearrangement links TRBV11-1 to TRBJ1-2, with D tentatively TRBD1 (6 bases). The CDR3 is 13 residues long. Germline CDR1 reads SGHAT; CDR2 reads FQDESV (reference sequence). The germline V and J ends were trimmed by 8 bases and 4 bases, with 14 bases remaining between them. The CDR3 DNA follows: TGTGCCAGCGCTGTACAGGGATTCTATGGCTACACCTTC. As protein: CASAVQGFYGYTF.